The clone carrying this TCR beta chain was detected ten times or more. What it binds is unknown. The sample originates from a study of post-analysis software for immune sequencing data. General study findings and limits: About five TRBV segments appeared more often in patients than in controls, and TRBV5-6, TRBV5-1 and TRBV20-1 were among these. Controls had significantly higher normalized Chao1 diversity than multiple sclerosis patients.

cDNA libraries for TCR beta contained unique molecular identifiers. There were 1 to 10 million T cells, and about half a million cDNA molecules came from them. TCRdb independently ran MiXCR on the PCR reads; one entry per CDR3 protein. The sample includes around 150,000 distinct CDR3 sequences, about 34% of them seen just once. The length of the CDR3 is 14 residues. Trimming removed 4 bases from V and 7 bases from J, with 17 bases in between. Germline V gene lookup returns CDR1 SQVTM and CDR2 ANQGSEA. The clonotype comes from a girl under 18 with multiple sclerosis. The sequencing here drew on blood, taken after autologous hematopoietic stem cell transplantation. This chain connects TRBV29-1 to TRBJ2-1, with a weak D call TRBD1 (6 bases). Written as DNA, the CDR3 is TGCAGCGTTGGGATAACAGGGACCGGGAATGAGCAGTTCTTC. It yields the protein CSVGITGTGNEQFF.